This T cell receptor (beta chain) was retrieved from a study of T cell responses to AZD1222 COVID-19 vaccine. The table came from immunoSEQ multiplex PCR; TCRdb's copy has only in-frame clones and leaves some out. The sample carries under 150,000 clones, around 88% recorded once. The specimen comprised peripheral blood, sampled 28 days after the second AZD1222 dose. The TCR was taken from an adult who received the AZD1222 COVID-19 vaccine.

CDR3 coding DNA: TGTGCCAGCAGCCCGGACAACTATGGCTACACCTTC. Translated: CASSPDNYGYTF. The V call is TRBV27, the J call TRBJ1-2; D gene unclear. The CDR3 consists of 12 residues. Germline V gives CDR1 MNHEY, CDR2 SMNVEV (reference sequence). The V gene lost 6 bases and the J gene lost 2 bases, with 7 bases spanning the gap.